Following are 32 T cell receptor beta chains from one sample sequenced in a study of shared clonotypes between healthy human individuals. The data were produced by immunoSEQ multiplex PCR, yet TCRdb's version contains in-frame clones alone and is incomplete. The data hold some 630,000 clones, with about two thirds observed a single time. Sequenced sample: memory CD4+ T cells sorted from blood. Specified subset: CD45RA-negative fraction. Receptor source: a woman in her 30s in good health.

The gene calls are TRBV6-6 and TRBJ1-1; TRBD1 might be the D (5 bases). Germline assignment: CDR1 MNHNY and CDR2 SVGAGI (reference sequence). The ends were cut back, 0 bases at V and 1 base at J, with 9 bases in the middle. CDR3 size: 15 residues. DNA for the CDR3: TGTGCCAGCAGTTACTCGGGCCAGGGGAACACTGAAGCTTTCTTT. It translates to CASSYSGQGNTEAFF.

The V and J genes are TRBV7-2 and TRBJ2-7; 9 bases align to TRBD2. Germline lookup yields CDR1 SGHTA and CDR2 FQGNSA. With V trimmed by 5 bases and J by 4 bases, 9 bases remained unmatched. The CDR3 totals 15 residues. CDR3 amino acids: CASSPRVAGVYEQYF. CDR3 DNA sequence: TGTGCCAGCAGCCCTCGGGTAGCGGGAGTATACGAGCAGTACTTC.

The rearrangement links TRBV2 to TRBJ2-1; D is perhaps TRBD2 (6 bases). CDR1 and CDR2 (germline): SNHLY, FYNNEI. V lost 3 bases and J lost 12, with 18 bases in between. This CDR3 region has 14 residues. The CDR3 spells CASSEPVNVGGQFF. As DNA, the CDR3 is TGTGCCAGCAGTGAGCCGGTCAACGTCGGGGGGCAGTTCTTC.

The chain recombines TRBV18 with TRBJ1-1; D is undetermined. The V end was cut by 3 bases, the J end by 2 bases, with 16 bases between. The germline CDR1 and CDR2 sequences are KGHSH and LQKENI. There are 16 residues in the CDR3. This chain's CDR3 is CASSPQEGRANTEAFF. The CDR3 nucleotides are TGTGCCAGCTCACCGCAAGAGGGTAGAGCAAACACTGAAGCTTTCTTT. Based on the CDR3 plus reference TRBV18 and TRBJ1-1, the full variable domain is NAGVMQNPRHLVRRRGQEARLRCSPMKGHSHVYWYRQLPEEGLKFMVYLQKENIIDESGMPKERFSAEFPKEGPSILRIQQVVRGDSAAYFCASSPQEGRANTEAFFGQGTRLTVV.

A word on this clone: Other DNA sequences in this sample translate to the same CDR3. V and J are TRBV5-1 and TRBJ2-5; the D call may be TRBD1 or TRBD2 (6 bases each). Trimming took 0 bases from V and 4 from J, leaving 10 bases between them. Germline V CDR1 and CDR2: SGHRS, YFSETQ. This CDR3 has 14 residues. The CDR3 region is CASSLAGGSETQYF. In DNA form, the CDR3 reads TGCGCCAGCAGCTTGGCCGGGGGCTCAGAGACCCAGTACTTC. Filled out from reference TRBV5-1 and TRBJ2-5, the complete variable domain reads KAGVTQTPRYLIKTRGQQVTLSCSPISGHRSVSWYQQTPGQGLQFLFEYFSETQRNKGNFPGRFSGRQFSNSRSEMNVSTLELGDSALYLCASSLAGGSETQYFGPGTRLLVL.

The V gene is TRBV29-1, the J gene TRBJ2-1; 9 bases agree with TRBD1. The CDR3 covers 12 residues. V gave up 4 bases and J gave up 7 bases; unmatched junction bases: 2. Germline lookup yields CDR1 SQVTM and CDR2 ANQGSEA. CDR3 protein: CSVAGQGNEQFF. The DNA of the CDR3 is TGCAGCGTTGCCGGACAGGGGAATGAGCAGTTCTTC.

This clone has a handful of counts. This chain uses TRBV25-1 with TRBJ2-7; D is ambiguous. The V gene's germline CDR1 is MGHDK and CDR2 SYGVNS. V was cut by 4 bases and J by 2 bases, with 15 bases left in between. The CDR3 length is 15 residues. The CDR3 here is CASSAIWAGTYEQYF. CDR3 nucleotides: TGTGCCAGCAGTGCAATATGGGCTGGGACCTACGAGCAGTACTTC.

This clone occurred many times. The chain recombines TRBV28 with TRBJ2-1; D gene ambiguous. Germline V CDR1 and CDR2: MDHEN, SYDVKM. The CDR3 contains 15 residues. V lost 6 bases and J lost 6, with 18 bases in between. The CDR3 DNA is TGTGCCAGCAGGTCCGGATTCACTCCTGGCAATGAGCAGTTCTTC. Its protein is CASRSGFTPGNEQFF.

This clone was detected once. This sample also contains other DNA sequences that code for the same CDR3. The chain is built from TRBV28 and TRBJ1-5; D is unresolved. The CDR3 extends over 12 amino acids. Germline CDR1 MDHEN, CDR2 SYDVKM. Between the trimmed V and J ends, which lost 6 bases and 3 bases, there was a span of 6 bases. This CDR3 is CASRVSNQPQHF. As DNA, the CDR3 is TGTGCCAGCAGAGTTTCCAATCAGCCCCAGCATTTT.

The CDR3: CASSAGPANYGYTF. CDR3 nucleotides: TGTGCCAGTAGTGCCGGGCCAGCTAACTATGGCTACACCTTC. V usage is TRBV19 and J usage is TRBJ1-2; no clear D gene. Trimming pared 5 bases from V and 0 bases from J, leaving 10 bases between. The CDR3 totals 14 residues. Per germline, CDR1 LNHDA and CDR2 SQIVND (reference sequence).

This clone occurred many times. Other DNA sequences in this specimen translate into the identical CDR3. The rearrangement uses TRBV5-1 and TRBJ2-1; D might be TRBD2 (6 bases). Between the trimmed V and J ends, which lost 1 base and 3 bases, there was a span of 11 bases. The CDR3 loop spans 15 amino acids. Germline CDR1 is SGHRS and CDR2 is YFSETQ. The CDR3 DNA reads TGCGCCAGCAGCTTGAGTAGCGGAGGCTACAATGAGCAGTTCTTC. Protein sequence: CASSLSSGGYNEQFF.

Here the CDR3 DNA reads TGTGCCAGCAGTGGACTAGCGGGAGGGGATACGCAGTATTTT. Encoded protein: CASSGLAGGDTQYF. The chain links TRBV6-5 to TRBJ2-3; TRBD2 matches at 15 bases. Germline loops: CDR1 MNHEY, CDR2 SVGAGI. CDR3 length equals 14 residues. V shed 5 bases and J 6 bases; nucleotides not matched to a gene: 0.

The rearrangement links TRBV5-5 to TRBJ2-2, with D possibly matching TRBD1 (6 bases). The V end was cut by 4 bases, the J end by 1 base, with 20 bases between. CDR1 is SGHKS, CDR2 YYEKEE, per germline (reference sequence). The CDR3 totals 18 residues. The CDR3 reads CASSPPLAETGNTGELFF. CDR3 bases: TGTGCCAGCAGCCCACCACTGGCCGAGACAGGGAACACCGGGGAGCTGTTTTTT. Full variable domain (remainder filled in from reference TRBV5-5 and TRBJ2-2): DAGVTQSPTHLIKTRGQQVTLRCSPISGHKSVSWYQQVLGQGPQFIFQYYEKEERGRGNFPDRFSARQFPNYSSELNVNALLLGDSALYLCASSPPLAETGNTGELFFGEGSRLTVL.

This chain's CDR3 is CASGVSNTGELFF. The CDR3 coding sequence is TGTGCCAGCGGGGTTTCGAACACCGGGGAGCTGTTTTTT. The chain combines TRBV11-3 with TRBJ2-2; D uncertain. CDR3 length: 13 amino acids. V was pared by 8 bases and J by 0 bases, with 7 bases between. Germline CDR1 is SGHNT and CDR2 is YENEEA.

The chain's CDR3 is CAITGRVNRGPKNTEAFF. In DNA form, the CDR3 reads TGTGCCATCACTGGGAGGGTCAACAGGGGGCCAAAGAACACTGAAGCTTTCTTT. The rearrangement uses TRBV28 and TRBJ1-1, with TRBD1 identical over 9 bases. Germline V gives CDR1 MDHEN, CDR2 SYDVKM. The CDR3 covers 18 residues. The trim removed 10 bases at V and 1 base at J, leaving 19 bases unmatched.

CDR3 region: CASKIGPETGELFF. In DNA, the CDR3 is TGTGCCAGCAAAATCGGCCCCGAGACCGGGGAGCTGTTTTTT. The genes are TRBV5-6 and TRBJ2-2; D is uncertain. CDR3 length equals 14 residues. V lost 6 bases and J lost 5, with 14 bases in between. Germline V CDR1 and CDR2: SGHDT, YYEEEE.

CDR3 DNA: TGTGCCAGCAGATCCCTCAATGAGCAGTTCTTC. Amino acid sequence: CASRSLNEQFF. J is TRBJ2-1 and V is TRBV28, with D unclear. Trimming took 6 bases from V and 6 from J, leaving 6 bases between them. The CDR3 consists of 11 residues. Germline loops: CDR1 MDHEN, CDR2 SYDVKM. The whole variable domain, filled in from reference TRBV28 and TRBJ2-1, reads DVKVTQSSRYLVKRTGEKVFLECVQDMDHENMFWYRQDPGLGLRLIYFSYDVKMKEKGDIPEGYSVSREKKERFSLILESASTNQTSMYLCASRSLNEQFFGPGTRLTVL.

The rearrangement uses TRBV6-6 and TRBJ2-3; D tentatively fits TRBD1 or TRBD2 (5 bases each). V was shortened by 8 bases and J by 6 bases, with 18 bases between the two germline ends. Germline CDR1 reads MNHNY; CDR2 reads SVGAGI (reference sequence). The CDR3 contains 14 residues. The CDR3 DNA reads TGTGCCAGCCTCCGGGACGAGCGCTGGGATACGCAGTATTTT. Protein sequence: CASLRDERWDTQYF.

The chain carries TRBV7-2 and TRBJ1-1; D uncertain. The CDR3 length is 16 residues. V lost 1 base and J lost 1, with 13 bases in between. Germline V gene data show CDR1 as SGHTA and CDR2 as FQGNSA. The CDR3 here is CASSLDFSEGNTEAFF. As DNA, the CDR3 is TGTGCCAGCAGCTTAGATTTCTCGGAGGGGAACACTGAAGCTTTCTTT.

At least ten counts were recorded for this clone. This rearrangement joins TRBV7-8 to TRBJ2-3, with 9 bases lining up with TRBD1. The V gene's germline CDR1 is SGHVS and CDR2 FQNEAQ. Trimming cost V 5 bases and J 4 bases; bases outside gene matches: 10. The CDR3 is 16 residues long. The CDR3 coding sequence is TGTGCCAGCAGCCCACCGGGACAGGGAGGCGCAGATACGCAGTATTTT. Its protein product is CASSPPGQGGADTQYF.

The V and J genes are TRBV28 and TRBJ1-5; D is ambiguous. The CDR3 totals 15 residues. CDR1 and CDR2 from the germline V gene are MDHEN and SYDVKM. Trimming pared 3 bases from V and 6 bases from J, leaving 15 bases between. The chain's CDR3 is CASSFLWNLPQPQHF. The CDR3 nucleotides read TGTGCCAGCAGTTTCCTCTGGAACCTCCCTCAGCCCCAGCATTTT.

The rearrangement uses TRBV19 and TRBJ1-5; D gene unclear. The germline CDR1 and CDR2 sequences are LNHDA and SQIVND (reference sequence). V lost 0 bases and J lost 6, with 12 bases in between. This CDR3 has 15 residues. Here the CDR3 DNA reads TGTGCCAGTAGTATAGAATGGAGGGCGGGTCAGCCCCAGCATTTT. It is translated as CASSIEWRAGQPQHF.

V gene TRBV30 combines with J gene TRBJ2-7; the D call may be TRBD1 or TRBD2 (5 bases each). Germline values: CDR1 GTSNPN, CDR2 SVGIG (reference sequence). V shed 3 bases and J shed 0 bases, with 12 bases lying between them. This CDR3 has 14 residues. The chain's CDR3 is CAWRSGPSSYEQYF. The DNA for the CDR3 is TGTGCCTGGAGATCGGGGCCTAGCTCCTACGAGCAGTACTTC.

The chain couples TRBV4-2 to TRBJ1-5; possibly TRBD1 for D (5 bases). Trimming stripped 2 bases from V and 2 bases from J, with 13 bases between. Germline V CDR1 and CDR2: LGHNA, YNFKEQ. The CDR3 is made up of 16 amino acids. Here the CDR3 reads CASSQFLQDGNQPQHF. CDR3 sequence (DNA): TGTGCCAGCAGCCAATTCTTACAGGATGGCAATCAGCCCCAGCATTTT.

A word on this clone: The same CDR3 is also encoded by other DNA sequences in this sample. CDR3 nucleotide sequence: TGTGCCAGTAGCCTCACTGGGTACAATGAGCAGTTCTTC. Its translation is CASSLTGYNEQFF. The gene calls are TRBV19 and TRBJ2-1; the D is unclear. The V gene lost 6 bases and the J gene lost 4 bases, with 10 bases spanning the gap. The CDR3 length is 13 residues. The V gene's germline CDR1 is LNHDA and CDR2 SQIVND (reference sequence).

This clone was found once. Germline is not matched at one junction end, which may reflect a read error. CDR3 DNA: TGTGCCAGCAGCTTAGTTCCTCTGGGGGGCGAACACTTC. As protein: CASSLVPLGGEHF. The chain is built from TRBV5-3 and TRBJ2-7, with D perhaps given as TRBD1 or TRBD2 (6 bases each). TRBV5-3 has ORF status, its function being uncertain. The CDR3 extends over 13 amino acids.

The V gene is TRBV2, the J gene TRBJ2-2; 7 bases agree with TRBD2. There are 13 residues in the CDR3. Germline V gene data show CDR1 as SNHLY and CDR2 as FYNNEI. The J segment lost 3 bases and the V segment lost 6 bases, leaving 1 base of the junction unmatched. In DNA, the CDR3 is TGTGCCAGCAGAACTAGCGACACCGGGGAGCTGTTTTTT. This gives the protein CASRTSDTGELFF.

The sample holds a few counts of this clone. In DNA, the CDR3 is TGCGCCAGCAGCTTGAAACAGGGGGGATACGAGCAGTACTTC. This translates into CASSLKQGGYEQYF. The chain carries TRBV5-1 and TRBJ2-7, with TRBD1 matching over 8 bases. CDR1 SGHRS and CDR2 YFSETQ come from the germline V gene. J gave up 4 bases and V 1 base, and 4 bases lay outside the gene matches. The CDR3 has 14 residues.

CDR3 sequence: CASSRLADNNEQFF. The DNA of the CDR3 is TGTGCCAGCAGTCGGCTAGCGGACAACAATGAGCAGTTCTTC. The chain has TRBV11-1 and TRBJ2-1; 7 positions agree with TRBD2. The CDR3 is 14 amino acids. The germline gives CDR1 SGHAT, CDR2 FQDESV (reference sequence). The V segment lost 6 bases and the J segment 5 bases; nucleotides outside the gene matches: 7.

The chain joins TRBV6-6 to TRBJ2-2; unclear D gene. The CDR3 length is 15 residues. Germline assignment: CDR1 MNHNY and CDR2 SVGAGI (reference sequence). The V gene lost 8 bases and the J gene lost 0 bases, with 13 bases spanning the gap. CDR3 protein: CASEGRAANTGELFF. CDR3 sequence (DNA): TGTGCCAGCGAAGGAAGGGCTGCGAACACCGGGGAGCTGTTTTTT.

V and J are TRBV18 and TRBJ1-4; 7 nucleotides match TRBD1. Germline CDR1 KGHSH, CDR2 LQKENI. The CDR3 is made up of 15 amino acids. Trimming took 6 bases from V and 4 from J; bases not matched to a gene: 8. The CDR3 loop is CASSQTGTVNEKLFF. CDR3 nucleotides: TGTGCCAGCTCTCAAACCGGGACAGTTAATGAAAAACTGTTTTTT.

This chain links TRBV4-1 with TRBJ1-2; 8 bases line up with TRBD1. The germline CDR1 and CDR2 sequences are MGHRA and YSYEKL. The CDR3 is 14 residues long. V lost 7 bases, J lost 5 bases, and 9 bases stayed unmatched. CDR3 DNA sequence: TGCGCCAGCACCCGGACAGGGTTTGAGTATGGCTACACCTTC. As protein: CASTRTGFEYGYTF.